The clone carrying this TCR beta chain has only one observation. The CDR3 loop spans 15 amino acids. These data are taken from a study of cytomegalovirus exposure and HLA in healthy donors. PCR employed 60 Vbeta and 13 Jbeta primers. Produced via immunoSEQ multiplex PCR; TCRdb's table is partial and in-frame only. In the table there are some 170,000 clones, 81% of which are singletons. The receptor's source is a woman under 30 in good health and CMV-seropositive. The chain uses TRBV1 and TRBJ2-7; TRBD2, the table's D call, was not compared with the DNA. TRBV1 counts as a pseudogene. Source material: PBMCs. The DNA for the CDR3 is TGCACCAGCAGCCGTAAACTGGAGGCGGAGTACGAGCAGTACTTC. Protein: CTSSRKLEAEYEQYF.